These 27 T cell receptor beta chains came from one sample sequenced in a study of response to subunit inactivated influenza vaccine. A single record per CDR3 protein comes from TCRdb applying MiXCR to the RT-PCR reads. This sample carries approximately 300,000 distinct CDR3 sequences, 22% of them seen once, and the ten largest clones take around a tenth. Sequencing used PBMCs from blood, obtained roughly 20 months after vaccination. Source of these receptors: a man aged 50 to 69 who received an inactivated influenza vaccine.

This clonotype came up once. The junction departs from germline at one end; a sequencing error may be responsible. The CDR3 nucleotides are TGCAGTGCTAGAGATAGGCCAGGGCCTAGGGGCTGCACCTTC. Translating gives CSARDRPGPRGCTF. J is TRBJ1-2 and V is TRBV20-1; tentatively, D is TRBD1 (5 bases). The CDR3 runs to 14 residues. CDR1 is DFQATT and CDR2 is SNEGSKA in the germline V gene (reference sequence).

This clonotype was recorded a few times. The chain combines TRBV18 with TRBJ2-1, with a tentative D call TRBD2 (5 bases). The CDR3 totals 12 residues. Germline V gives CDR1 KGHSH, CDR2 LQKENI. V lost 6 bases, J lost 11 bases, and 14 bases lay in between. The CDR3 region has the DNA TGTGCCAGCTCCCCCAGAGCGGCCCAGCAGTTCTTC. It specifies CASSPRAAQQFF.

This chain links TRBV11-2 with TRBJ2-1; 8 bases map to TRBD2. From germline, CDR1 is SGHAT and CDR2 FQNNGV. The V and J ends lost 3 bases and 4 bases, in that order; junction bases with no gene match: 5. CDR3 length equals 15 residues. The CDR3, as DNA: TGTGCCAGCAGCTTTTCCGGGGGGGATTACAATGAGCAGTTCTTC. This sequence encodes CASSFSGGDYNEQFF.

The CDR3 nucleotides are TGCAACAATAACAGGGTTTTCTACGAGCAGTACTTC. As protein: CNNNRVFYEQYF. The J gene is TRBJ2-7, the V gene TRBV29-1; D is perhaps TRBD1 (6 bases). The germline CDR1 and CDR2 sequences are SQVTM and ANQGSEA. This CDR3 contains 12 residues.

The chain links TRBV7-2 to TRBJ2-1; 7 bases agree with TRBD2. Losses at the gene ends were 5 bases for V and 8 bases for J; bases not matched to a gene: 12. The CDR3 is 15 amino acids. In germline, CDR1 is SGHTA, CDR2 FQGNSA. The CDR3 DNA sequence: TGTGCCAGCAGCCTTCTAGCGGTCGGGCCCCATGAGCAGTTCTTC. Encoded protein: CASSLLAVGPHEQFF.

This clonotype was found a few times. V is TRBV30 and J is TRBJ1-2, with 8 positions matching TRBD1. Germline V gene lookup returns CDR1 GTSNPN and CDR2 SVGIG (reference sequence). This CDR3 spans 16 amino acids. V shed 1 base and J 8 bases; nucleotides not matched to a gene: 15. The CDR3 loop reads CAWSEGTGLFSTGYTF. CDR3 sequence (DNA): TGTGCCTGGAGTGAAGGGACAGGCCTTTTCTCAACGGGCTACACCTTC.

Many counts were recorded for this clonotype. The chain employs TRBV7-2 and TRBJ1-3; D is undetermined. CDR1 and CDR2 (germline): SGHTA, FQGNSA. V was cut by 6 bases and J by 1 base, with 10 bases left in between. The CDR3 covers 14 residues. The CDR3 DNA reads TGTGCCAGCAGTTCGGACCATTCTGGAAACACCATATATTTT. Residues: CASSSDHSGNTIYF.

This clonotype appeared a few times. The chain links TRBV7-9 to TRBJ1-2, with 7 bases lining up with TRBD1. Per the germline V gene, CDR1 is SEHNR and CDR2 is FQNEAQ (reference sequence). The CDR3 extends over 12 amino acids. J lost 8 bases, V lost 5 bases, and 5 bases had no gene match. In DNA, the CDR3 is TGTGCCAGCAGCCTCACAGGGGTCGGCTACACCTTC. Its translation is CASSLTGVGYTF. Looking up the rest from reference TRBV7-9 and TRBJ1-2 gives the full variable domain: DTGVSQNPRHKITKRGQNVTFRCDPISEHNRLYWYRQTLGQGPEFLTYFQNEAQLEKSRLLSDRFSAERPKGSFSTLEIQRTEQGDSAMYLCASSLTGVGYTFGSGTRLTVV.

This clonotype has only a few counts. The chain combines TRBV7-2 with TRBJ2-3; possible D gene TRBD1, 6 bases. The V gene lost 3 bases and the J gene lost 7 bases, with 11 bases spanning the gap. The length of the CDR3 is 13 residues. The germline V gene encodes CDR1 SGHTA and CDR2 FQGNSA. CDR3 nucleotide sequence: TGTGCCAGCAGCTTCCAGGGACAAAATACGCAGTATTTT. It translates to CASSFQGQNTQYF.

The chain employs TRBV19 and TRBJ1-2; D is ambiguous. The V end was cut by 3 bases, the J end by 6 bases, with 14 bases between. Germline CDR1 reads LNHDA; CDR2 reads SQIVND (reference sequence). The CDR3 covers 14 residues. CDR3 nucleotide sequence: TGTGCCAGTAGTATTTCCCAGGCCCTGGATGGCTACACCTTC. Translation: CASSISQALDGYTF.

As concerns this clonotype: A read error is possible here, since a much larger clone lies one base away. V and J are TRBV20-1 and TRBJ1-4; 7 nucleotides line up with TRBD1. Germline CDR1 is DFQATT and CDR2 is SNEGSKA (reference sequence). V shed 2 bases, J shed 8 bases, and the junction held 11 bases outside the gene matches. The CDR3 runs 15 residues. Written as DNA, the CDR3 is TGCAGTGCTAGAATATTTGGACAGGAGAACGAAAAACTGTTTTTT. Translating it yields CSARIFGQENEKLFF.

This clonotype appeared a few times. The chain joins TRBV4-1 to TRBJ1-4; possible D gene TRBD1, 5 bases. The CDR3 consists of 15 residues. From germline, CDR1 is MGHRA and CDR2 YSYEKL. Trimming removed 0 bases at V and 1 base at J, with 6 bases between. This chain's CDR3 is CASSQERGTNEKLFF. CDR3 DNA: TGCGCCAGCAGCCAAGAAAGGGGAACTAATGAAAAACTGTTTTTT.

There are a few counts of this clonotype. The chain recombines TRBV20-1 with TRBJ1-1; D ambiguous. This CDR3 has 14 residues. Germline CDR1 reads DFQATT; CDR2 reads SNEGSKA (reference sequence). V was clipped by 1 base and J by 1 base, with 10 bases between them. The CDR3: CSARGRPSNTEAFF. The CDR3 DNA sequence: TGCAGTGCTAGAGGCAGGCCATCGAACACTGAAGCTTTCTTT.

In this sample, this clonotype turned up a few times. The chain is built from TRBV7-2 and TRBJ1-1; D gene ambiguous. V lost 1 base, J lost 4 bases, and 13 bases lay in between. CDR1 and CDR2 (germline): SGHTA, FQGNSA. The CDR3 length is 15 residues. CDR3 region: CASSLVEGLATEAFF. In DNA, the CDR3 is TGTGCCAGCAGCTTAGTCGAGGGCTTGGCCACTGAAGCTTTCTTT.

This clonotype was observed a handful of times. The chain couples TRBV7-2 to TRBJ2-3, with D perhaps TRBD1 (6 bases). V shed 3 bases and J shed 4 bases, with 11 bases lying between them. The CDR3 consists of 14 residues. Germline V lookup: CDR1 SGHTA, CDR2 FQGNSA. The CDR3 region has the DNA TGTGCCAGCAGCTTCACCCCAGGGGCAGATACGCAGTATTTT. It translates to CASSFTPGADTQYF.

The V and J genes are TRBV6-5 and TRBJ2-7, with TRBD1 as a possible D gene (5 bases). The CDR3 has 15 amino acids. Germline CDR1 and CDR2: MNHEY and SVGAGI. V was clipped by 3 bases and J by 0 bases, with 12 bases between them. CDR3 in DNA: TGTGCCAGCAGTTATGGGGCAGGTTTCTCCTACGAGCAGTACTTC. It translates to CASSYGAGFSYEQYF.

This clonotype has just a few counts. The chain carries TRBV18 and TRBJ1-1; TRBD1 matches at 8 bases. CDR3 length equals 15 residues. V dropped 1 base and J dropped 3; count of bases not matched to a gene: 4. In germline, CDR1 is KGHSH, CDR2 LQKENI. CDR3 sequence (DNA): TGTGCCAGCTCACCACGGACAGGGTCTGACACTGAAGCTTTCTTT. This codes for CASSPRTGSDTEAFF.

Many counts were recorded for this clonotype. V gene TRBV12-3 or TRBV12-4 combines with J gene TRBJ1-2; D is perhaps TRBD1 (5 bases). V lost 5 bases to trimming and J lost 1 base, with 8 bases between them. CDR3 length equals 13 residues. The CDR3 region is CASSIQDNYGYTF. Written as DNA, the CDR3 is TGTGCCAGCAGTATACAGGATAACTATGGCTACACCTTC.

The genes are TRBV18 and TRBJ1-2; a weak D match, TRBD1 (5 bases). V lost 0 bases and J 2 bases, leaving 19 bases between the germline ends. Germline CDR1 KGHSH, CDR2 LQKENI. The CDR3 runs to 18 residues. The CDR3 nucleotides read TGTGCCAGCTCACCACCTCGGGGGTTATCGAGCAGAAACTATGGCTACACCTTC. Amino acids: CASSPPRGLSSRNYGYTF.

The chain couples TRBV4-3 to TRBJ2-7; D is perhaps TRBD1 (5 bases). This CDR3 has 16 amino acids. The V gene lost 5 bases and the J gene lost 3 bases, with 20 bases spanning the gap. Germline CDR1 and CDR2: LGHNA and YSLEER. CDR3 loop: CASSIGVSSSIYEQYF. Written as DNA, the CDR3 is TGCGCCAGCAGCATAGGGGTTTCGAGTTCAATCTACGAGCAGTACTTC.

Only a few counts were recorded for this clonotype. The V gene is TRBV4-1, the J gene TRBJ2-3; D is unresolved. CDR1 is MGHRA and CDR2 is YSYEKL in the germline V gene. The length of the CDR3 is 15 residues. Trimming shortened V by 0 bases and J by 5 bases, and 12 bases separated the two germline ends. CDR3 nucleotide sequence: TGCGCCAGCAGCCAAGATCGGTCCCCCAGAGATACGCAGTATTTT. Protein product: CASSQDRSPRDTQYF.

The rearrangement uses TRBV12-3 or TRBV12-4 and TRBJ2-7; possible D gene TRBD2, 6 bases. The CDR3 runs 15 residues. Trimming took 5 bases from V and 7 from J, leaving 21 bases between them. This chain's CDR3 is CASSQTGLPPSEQYF. CDR3 coding DNA: TGTGCCAGCAGTCAGACGGGACTCCCGCCCTCAGAGCAGTACTTC.

Here the CDR3 DNA reads TGTGCCAGCAGCCAAGTTGTCTACGAGCAGTACTTC. It specifies CASSQVVYEQYF. The chain links TRBV3-1 to TRBJ2-7; D call uncertain. This CDR3 spans 12 amino acids. V was clipped by 1 base and J by 3 bases, with 4 bases between them. In germline, CDR1 is LGHDT, CDR2 YNNKEL (reference sequence).

Turning to this clonotype: A much more abundant neighbour one base away suggests this may be a read error. The chain couples TRBV2 to TRBJ1-5; TRBD1 matches at 7 bases. The CDR3 is made up of 14 amino acids. The germline gives CDR1 SNHLY, CDR2 FYNNEI. This CDR3 is CASRGGQSNQAQHF. The DNA of the CDR3 is TGTGCCTCCCGAGGGGGACAGAGCAATCAGGCCCAGCATTTT. Using reference TRBV2 and TRBJ1-5 for the parts outside the CDR3, the full variable domain is EPEVTQTPSHQVTQMGQEVILRCVPISNHLYFYWYRQILGQKVEFLVSFYNNEISEKSEIFDDQFSVERPDGSNFTLKIRSTKLEDSAMYFCASRGGQSNQAQHFGDGTRLSIL.

The rearrangement uses TRBV12-3 or TRBV12-4 and TRBJ2-3; 7 bases align to TRBD2. V lost 7 bases and J lost 2; bases outside the gene matches: 9. The CDR3 runs 15 residues. CDR3 bases: TGTGCCAGCACCTTGGGCAGCGGGGCCACAGATACGCAGTATTTT. This gives the protein CASTLGSGATDTQYF.

In its sample, this clonotype was seen a few times. This chain joins TRBV20-1 and TRBJ1-2, with D uncertain. The germline gives CDR1 DFQATT, CDR2 SNEGSKA (reference sequence). This CDR3 is 13 amino acids long. Trimming cost V 6 bases and J 6 bases, with 17 bases left between them. CDR3 coding DNA: TGCAGTGCAACACTGCCGGCGGGTGATGGCTACACCTTC. It yields the protein CSATLPAGDGYTF.

This clonotype was detected many times. The V call is TRBV5-1, the J call TRBJ1-1; D remains unclear. CDR1 is SGHRS and CDR2 is YFSETQ in the germline V gene. The germline V and J ends were trimmed by 2 bases and 6 bases, with 17 bases remaining between them. CDR3 length equals 15 residues. The CDR3 DNA sequence: TGCGCCAGCAGCTTAAGGAGTTCAAAGAGCGCTGAAGCTTTCTTT. As protein: CASSLRSSKSAEAFF.